This T cell receptor (beta chain) appears in the sequencing data of a study of identical twins. About this clonotype: Antigen: not known.

cDNA carried unique molecular identifiers, and a universal primer site was added by template switching. TCRdb re-analysed the 5' RACE reads in MiXCR, keeping a single row per CDR3 protein. The sample lists hundreds of thousands of distinct CDR3 sequences; 5.5% to 7% were seen once. The germline V gene has CDR1 MNHEY and CDR2 SMNVEV (reference sequence). CDR3 size: 17 residues. Trimming cost V 3 bases and J 0 bases, with 16 bases left between them. Study findings and constraints: Model-predicted out-of-frame TCR alpha sharing fell below observed values in monozygotic twins. Potential partial confounding of zero-insertion analyses by invariant MAIT and iNKT cells was noted. Carriage of fewer insertions was seen in abundant cord blood beta clonotypes, whereas memory repertoires showed none.

The same specimen was also included in a second study, on yellow fever vaccine responses in identical twins.

This clonotype was sampled from a woman under 30 in good health. What was sequenced was memory (CD45RO+) T cells sorted from blood. The gene calls are TRBV27 and TRBJ2-3; D call uncertain. CDR3 in amino acids: CASSFRSRKASTDTQYF. In DNA form, the CDR3 reads TGTGCCAGCAGTTTTAGGTCCCGGAAAGCTAGCACAGATACGCAGTATTTT.